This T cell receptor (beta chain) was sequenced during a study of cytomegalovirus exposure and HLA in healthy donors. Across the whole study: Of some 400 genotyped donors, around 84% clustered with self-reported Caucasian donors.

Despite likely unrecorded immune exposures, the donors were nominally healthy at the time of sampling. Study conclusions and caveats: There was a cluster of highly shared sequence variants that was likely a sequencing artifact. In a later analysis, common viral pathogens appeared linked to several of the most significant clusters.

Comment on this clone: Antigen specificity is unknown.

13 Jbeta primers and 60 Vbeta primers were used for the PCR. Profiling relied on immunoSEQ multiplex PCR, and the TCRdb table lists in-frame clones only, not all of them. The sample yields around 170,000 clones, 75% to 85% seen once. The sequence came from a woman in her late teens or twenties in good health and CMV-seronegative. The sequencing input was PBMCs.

The CDR3 is CATSRASHSIDIQYF. In DNA form, the CDR3 reads TGTGCCACCAGCAGAGCTTCCCACAGTATTGACATTCAGTACTTC. The V and J genes are TRBV15 and TRBJ2-4; D remains ambiguous. Germline values: CDR1 LNHNV, CDR2 YYDKDF (reference sequence). V lost 1 base to trimming and J lost 8 bases, with 15 bases between them. There are 15 residues in the CDR3.